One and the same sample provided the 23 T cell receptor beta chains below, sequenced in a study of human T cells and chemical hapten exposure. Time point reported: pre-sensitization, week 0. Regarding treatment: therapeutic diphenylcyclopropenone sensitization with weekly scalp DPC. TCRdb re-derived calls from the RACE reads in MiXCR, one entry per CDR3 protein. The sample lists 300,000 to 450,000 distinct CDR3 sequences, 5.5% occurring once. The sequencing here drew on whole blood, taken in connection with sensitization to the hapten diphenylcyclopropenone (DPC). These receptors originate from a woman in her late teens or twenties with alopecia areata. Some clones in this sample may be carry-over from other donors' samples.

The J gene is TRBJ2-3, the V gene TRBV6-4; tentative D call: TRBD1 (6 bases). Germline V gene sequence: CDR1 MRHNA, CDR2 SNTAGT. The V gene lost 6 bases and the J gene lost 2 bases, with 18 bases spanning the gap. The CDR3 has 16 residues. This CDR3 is CASSVGGTEPTDTQYF. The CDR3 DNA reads TGTGCCAGCAGCGTAGGGGGTACGGAGCCCACAGATACGCAGTATTTT.

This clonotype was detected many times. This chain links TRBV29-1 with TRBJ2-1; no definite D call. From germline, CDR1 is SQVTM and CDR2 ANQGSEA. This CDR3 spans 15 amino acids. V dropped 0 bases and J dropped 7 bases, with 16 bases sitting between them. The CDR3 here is CSVEDFTVVVNEQFF. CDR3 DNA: TGCAGCGTTGAAGATTTTACGGTGGTAGTGAATGAGCAGTTCTTC.

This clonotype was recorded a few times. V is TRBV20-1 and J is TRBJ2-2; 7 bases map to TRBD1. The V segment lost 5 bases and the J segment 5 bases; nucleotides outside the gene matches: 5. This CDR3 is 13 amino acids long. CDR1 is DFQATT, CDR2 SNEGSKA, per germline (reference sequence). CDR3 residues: CSAGDRGTGELFF. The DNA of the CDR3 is TGCAGTGCTGGGGACAGAGGGACCGGGGAGCTGTTTTTT.

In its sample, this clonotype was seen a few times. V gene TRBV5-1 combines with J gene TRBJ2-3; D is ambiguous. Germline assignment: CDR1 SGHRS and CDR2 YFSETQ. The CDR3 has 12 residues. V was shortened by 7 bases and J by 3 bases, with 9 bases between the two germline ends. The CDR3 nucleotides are TGCGCCAGCCGCACTCGAACAGATACGCAGTATTTT. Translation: CASRTRTDTQYF.

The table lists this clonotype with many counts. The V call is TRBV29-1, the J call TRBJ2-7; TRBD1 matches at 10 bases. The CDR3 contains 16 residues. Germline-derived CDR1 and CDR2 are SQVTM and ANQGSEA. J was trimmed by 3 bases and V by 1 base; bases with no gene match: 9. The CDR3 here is CSVEGGDRGPYYEQYF. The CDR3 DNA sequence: TGCAGCGTTGAAGGGGGAGACAGGGGGCCATACTACGAGCAGTACTTC.

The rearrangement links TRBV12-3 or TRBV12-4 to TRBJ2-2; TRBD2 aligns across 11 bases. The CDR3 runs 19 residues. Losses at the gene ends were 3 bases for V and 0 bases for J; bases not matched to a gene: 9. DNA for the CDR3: TGTGCCAGCAGTTTGGGGATACTAGCGGGGGCTTCGAACACCGGGGAGCTGTTTTTT. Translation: CASSLGILAGASNTGELFF.

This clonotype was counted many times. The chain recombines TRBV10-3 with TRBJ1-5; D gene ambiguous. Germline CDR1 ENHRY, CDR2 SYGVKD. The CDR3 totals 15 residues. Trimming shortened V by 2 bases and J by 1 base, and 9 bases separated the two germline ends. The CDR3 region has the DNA TGTGCCATCAGTGAGGGGGTAGGCAGCAATCAGCCCCAGCATTTT. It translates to CAISEGVGSNQPQHF.

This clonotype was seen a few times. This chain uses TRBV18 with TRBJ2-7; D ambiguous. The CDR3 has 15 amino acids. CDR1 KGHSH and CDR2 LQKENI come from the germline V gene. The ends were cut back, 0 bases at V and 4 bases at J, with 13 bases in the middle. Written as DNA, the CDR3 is TGTGCCAGCTCACCACCGAGCACGGCCCGGTACGAGCAGTACTTC. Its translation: CASSPPSTARYEQYF.

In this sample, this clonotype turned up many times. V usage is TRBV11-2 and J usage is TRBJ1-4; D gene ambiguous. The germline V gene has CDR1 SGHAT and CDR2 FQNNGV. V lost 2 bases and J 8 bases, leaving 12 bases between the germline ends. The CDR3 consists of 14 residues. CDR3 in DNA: TGTGCCAGCAGCTTAAGCACAAAGGCGGAAAAACTGTTTTTT. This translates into CASSLSTKAEKLFF.

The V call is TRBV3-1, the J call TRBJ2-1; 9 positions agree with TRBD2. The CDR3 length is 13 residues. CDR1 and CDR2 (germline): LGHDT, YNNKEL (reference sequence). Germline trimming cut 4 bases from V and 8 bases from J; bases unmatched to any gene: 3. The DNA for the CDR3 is TGTGCCAGCAGCCCGGGACTAGCTCATGAGCAGTTCTTC. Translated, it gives CASSPGLAHEQFF.

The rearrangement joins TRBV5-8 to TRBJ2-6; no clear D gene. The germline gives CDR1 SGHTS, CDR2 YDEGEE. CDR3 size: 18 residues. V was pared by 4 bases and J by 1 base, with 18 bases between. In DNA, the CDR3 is TGTGCCAGCAGCAGGCCGATCATCCTAGTATCTGGGGCCAACGTCCTGACTTTC. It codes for CASSRPIILVSGANVLTF.

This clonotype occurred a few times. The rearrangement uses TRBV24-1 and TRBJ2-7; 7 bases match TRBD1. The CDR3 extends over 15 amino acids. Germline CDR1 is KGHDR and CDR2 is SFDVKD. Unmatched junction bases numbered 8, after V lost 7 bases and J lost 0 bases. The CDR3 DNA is TGTGCCACCAGCCGTACAGGGGACAGCTCCTACGAGCAGTACTTC. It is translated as CATSRTGDSSYEQYF.

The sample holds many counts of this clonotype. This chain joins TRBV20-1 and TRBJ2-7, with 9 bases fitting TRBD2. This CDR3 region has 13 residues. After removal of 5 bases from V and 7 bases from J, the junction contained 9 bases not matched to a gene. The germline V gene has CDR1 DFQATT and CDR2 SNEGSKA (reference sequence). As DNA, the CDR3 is TGCAGTGCTCCTCCCCGGCTAGCGGGGGAGCAGTACTTC. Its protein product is CSAPPRLAGEQYF.

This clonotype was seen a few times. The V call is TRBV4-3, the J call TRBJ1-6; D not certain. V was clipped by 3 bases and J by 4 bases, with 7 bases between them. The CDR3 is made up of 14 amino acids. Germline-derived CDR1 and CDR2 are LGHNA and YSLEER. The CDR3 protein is CASSHRVYNSPLHF. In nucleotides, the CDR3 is TGCGCCAGCAGCCACCGGGTGTATAATTCACCCCTCCACTTT.

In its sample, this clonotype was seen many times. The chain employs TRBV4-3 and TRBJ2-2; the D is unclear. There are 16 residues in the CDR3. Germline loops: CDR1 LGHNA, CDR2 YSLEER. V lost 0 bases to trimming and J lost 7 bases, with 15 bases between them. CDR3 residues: CASSQDQDLSSGELFF. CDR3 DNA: TGCGCCAGCAGCCAAGATCAAGACCTGTCTAGCGGGGAGCTGTTTTTT.

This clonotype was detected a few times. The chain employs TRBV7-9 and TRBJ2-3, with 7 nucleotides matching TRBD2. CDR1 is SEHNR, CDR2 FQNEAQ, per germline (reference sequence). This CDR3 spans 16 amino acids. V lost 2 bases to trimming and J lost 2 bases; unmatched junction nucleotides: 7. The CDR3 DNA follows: TGTGCCAGCAGCTTAAGCGGGGAGCCAAACACAGATACGCAGTATTTT. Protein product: CASSLSGEPNTDTQYF. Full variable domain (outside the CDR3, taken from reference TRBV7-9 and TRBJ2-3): DTGVSQNPRHKITKRGQNVTFRCDPISEHNRLYWYRQTLGQGPEFLTYFQNEAQLEKSRLLSDRFSAERPKGSFSTLEIQRTEQGDSAMYLCASSLSGEPNTDTQYFGPGTRLTVL.

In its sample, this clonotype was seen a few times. CDR3 sequence: CASSQDREGAFF. The CDR3 coding sequence is TGTGCCAGCAGCCAGGACAGGGAAGGAGCTTTCTTT. The chain joins TRBV3-1 to TRBJ1-1; TRBD1 aligns across 8 bases. Germline loops: CDR1 LGHDT, CDR2 YNNKEL (reference sequence). Germline trimming cut 3 bases from V and 10 bases from J; bases unmatched to any gene: 4. The CDR3 extends over 12 amino acids.

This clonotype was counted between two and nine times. The CDR3, as DNA: TGTGCCAGCAGCCGTGGGACAGACCCCAATCAGCCCCAGCATTTT. This sequence encodes CASSRGTDPNQPQHF. The chain couples TRBV7-9 to TRBJ1-5; TRBD1 matches 7 bases. The V gene end was trimmed by 5 bases and the J gene end by 3 bases; junction bases not matched to a gene: 7. This CDR3 region has 15 residues. CDR1 is SEHNR, CDR2 FQNEAQ, per germline (reference sequence).

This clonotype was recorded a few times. The CDR3 DNA is TGTGCCAGCAGCACCCTAGCGGGGGGGCCAACAGATACGCAGTATTTT. This codes for CASSTLAGGPTDTQYF. This chain connects TRBV7-8 to TRBJ2-3, with 12 bases aligning to TRBD2. The V gene end was trimmed by 5 bases and the J gene end by 3 bases; junction bases not matched to a gene: 6. The germline gives CDR1 SGHVS, CDR2 FQNEAQ. There are 16 residues in the CDR3. The full variable domain, completed using reference TRBV7-8 and TRBJ2-3, is GAGVSQSPRYKVAKRGQDVALRCDPISGHVSLFWYQQALGQGPEFLTYFQNEAQLDKSGLPSDRFFAERPEGSVSTLKIQRTQQEDSAVYLCASSTLAGGPTDTQYFGPGTRLTVL.

This chain's CDR3 is CASSLTRDFQYF. CDR3 in DNA: TGTGCCAGCAGTTTAACCAGGGACTTTCAGTACTTC. The chain combines TRBV12-3 or TRBV12-4 with TRBJ2-4; D may be TRBD2 (6 bases). This CDR3 spans 12 amino acids. V lost 2 bases to trimming and J lost 11 bases, with 10 bases between them.

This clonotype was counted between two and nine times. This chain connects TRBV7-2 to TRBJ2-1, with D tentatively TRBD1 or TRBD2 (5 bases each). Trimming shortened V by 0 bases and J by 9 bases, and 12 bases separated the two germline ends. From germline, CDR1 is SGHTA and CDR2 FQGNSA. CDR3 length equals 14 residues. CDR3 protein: CASSLADPRGEQFF. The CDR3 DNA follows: TGTGCCAGCAGCTTAGCGGACCCGAGGGGTGAGCAGTTCTTC.

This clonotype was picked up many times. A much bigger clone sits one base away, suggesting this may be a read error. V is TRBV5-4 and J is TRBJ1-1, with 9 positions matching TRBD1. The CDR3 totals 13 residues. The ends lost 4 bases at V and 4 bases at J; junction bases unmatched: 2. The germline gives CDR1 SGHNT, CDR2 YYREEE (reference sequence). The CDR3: CASSMTGGTEAFF. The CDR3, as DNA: TGTGCCAGCAGCATGACAGGGGGCACTGAAGCTTTCTTT.

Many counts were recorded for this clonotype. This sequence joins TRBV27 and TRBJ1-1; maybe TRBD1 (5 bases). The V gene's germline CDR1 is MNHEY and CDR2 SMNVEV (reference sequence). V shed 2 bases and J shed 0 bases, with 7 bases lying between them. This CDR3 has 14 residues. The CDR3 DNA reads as TGTGCCAGCAGTTTAACAGGAGTGAACACTGAAGCTTTCTTT. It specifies CASSLTGVNTEAFF.